Shown below are 18 T cell receptor beta chains from a single sample sequenced in a study of blood T cell repertoires in COVID-19. Method: immunoSEQ multiplex PCR; TCRdb's copy keeps in-frame clones and lacks some. The data hold about 75,000 clones, with 85% to 90% observed a single time. Source material: peripheral blood. These receptor sequences come from a human donor in a cohort sampled during active COVID-19.

J is TRBJ1-4 and V is TRBV27; D gene unclear. This CDR3 spans 16 amino acids. V dropped 5 bases and J dropped 1 base, with 14 bases sitting between them. CDR1 MNHEY and CDR2 SMNVEV come from the germline V gene (reference sequence). CDR3 sequence (DNA): TGTGCCAGCAGTCCACCCCGCGGCAGAACTAATGAAAAACTGTTTTTT. Protein sequence: CASSPPRGRTNEKLFF.

This chain joins TRBV7-5 and TRBJ2-1; the table's TRBD2 call for D was not verified on the DNA. TRBV7-5 counts as a pseudogene. The CDR3 extends over 17 amino acids. This CDR3 reads CARSLGGRGASYNEQFF. Here the CDR3 DNA reads TGTGCCAGAAGCTTAGGAGGGCGGGGGGCTTCCTACAATGAGCAGTTCTTC.

V and J are TRBV4-3 and TRBJ1-5; TRBD1 aligns across 8 bases. The germline gives CDR1 LGHNA, CDR2 YSLEER. Trimming removed 4 bases from V and 4 bases from J; junction bases left unmatched: 9. The CDR3 runs to 16 residues. The CDR3 bases are TGCGCCAGCAGCCCAGAGCGACAGGGGACAAATCAGCCCCAGCATTTT. Its translation: CASSPERQGTNQPQHF.

The V and J genes are TRBV7-9 and TRBJ2-1; TRBD1 might be the D (6 bases). CDR1 is SEHNR and CDR2 is FQNEAQ in the germline V gene (reference sequence). The CDR3 extends over 16 amino acids. V was trimmed by 5 bases and J by 8 bases, leaving 22 bases between them. The CDR3 reads CASSLYRAAVGDEQFF. CDR3 in DNA: TGTGCCAGCAGCCTCTACAGGGCCGCGGTGGGGGATGAGCAGTTCTTC. Variable domain in full (rest from reference TRBV7-9 and TRBJ2-1): DTGVSQNPRHKITKRGQNVTFRCDPISEHNRLYWYRQTLGQGPEFLTYFQNEAQLEKSRLLSDRFSAERPKGSFSTLEIQRTEQGDSAMYLCASSLYRAAVGDEQFFGPGTRLTVL.

This clone was seen a single time. V is TRBV19 and J is TRBJ1-5, with 7 bases fitting TRBD1. Germline-derived CDR1 and CDR2 are LNHDA and SQIVND (reference sequence). This CDR3 comprises 15 residues. V trimming: 1 base; J trimming: 10 bases; junction bases outside the gene matches: 10. The CDR3 sequence is CASSIGFRGAHPQHF. The CDR3 DNA reads TGTGCCAGTAGTATAGGCTTCAGGGGGGCTCATCCCCAGCATTTT. Full variable domain (outside the CDR3, taken from reference TRBV19 and TRBJ1-5): DGGITQSPKYLFRKEGQNVTLSCEQNLNHDAMYWYRQDPGQGLRLIYYSQIVNDFQKGDIAEGYSVSREKKESFPLTVTSAQKNPTAFYLCASSIGFRGAHPQHFGDGTRLSIL.

The rearrangement links TRBV27 to TRBJ2-7; TRBD2 agrees at 11 bases. The germline CDR1 and CDR2 sequences are MNHEY and SMNVEV (reference sequence). The length of the CDR3 is 14 residues. Trimming at V came to 7 bases and at J to 3 bases, leaving 5 bases not matched to a gene. CDR3 region: CASTFTSGSYEQYF. CDR3 nucleotides: TGTGCCAGCACTTTCACTAGCGGGAGCTACGAGCAGTACTTC.

The genes are TRBV2 and TRBJ2-1; 11 bases fit TRBD2. The V gene's germline CDR1 is SNHLY and CDR2 FYNNEI. The ends lost 9 bases at V and 4 bases at J; junction bases unmatched: 8. The CDR3 is made up of 15 amino acids. DNA for the CDR3: TGTGCCAGTTTTAGCGGGAGGGCCGTATACAATGAGCAGTTCTTC. Protein product: CASFSGRAVYNEQFF.

The chain employs TRBV16 and TRBJ2-5, with 7 bases identical to TRBD2. The V segment lost 4 bases and the J segment 2 bases; nucleotides outside the gene matches: 10. Per germline, CDR1 KGHSY and CDR2 FQNENV. The CDR3 runs to 16 residues. CDR3 DNA: TGTGCCAGCAGCCCCATGGGGAGGCGGGGGCAAGAGACCCAGTACTTC. Amino acid sequence: CASSPMGRRGQETQYF.

This chain uses TRBV18 with TRBJ2-3, with D maybe TRBD1 (6 bases). The V end was cut by 3 bases, the J end by 1 base, with 8 bases between. The CDR3 contains 14 residues. Germline CDR1 and CDR2: KGHSH and LQKENI. The CDR3 sequence: CASSPSGGTDTQYF. The CDR3 coding sequence is TGTGCCAGCTCACCTTCAGGGGGCACAGATACGCAGTATTTT.

The chain has TRBV6-5 and TRBJ2-7; D is possibly TRBD1 (5 bases). The CDR3 loop spans 14 amino acids. Per the germline V gene, CDR1 is MNHEY and CDR2 is SVGAGI. The V end was cut by 3 bases, the J end by 2 bases, with 11 bases between. Here the CDR3 reads CASSYSPGTYEQYF. The CDR3, as DNA: TGTGCCAGCAGTTATTCTCCAGGGACCTACGAGCAGTACTTC.

The J gene is TRBJ1-2, the V gene TRBV7-3; TRBD1 aligns across 8 bases. Germline-derived CDR1 and CDR2 are SGHTA and FQGTGA. With V trimmed by 2 bases and J by 6 bases, 8 bases remained unmatched. This CDR3 contains 15 residues. CDR3 loop: CASSLSPGGRDGYTF. The CDR3, as DNA: TGTGCCAGCAGCTTATCCCCAGGGGGCCGAGATGGCTACACCTTC.

The V and J genes are TRBV12-3 or TRBV12-4 and TRBJ1-2, with no clear D. V gave up 3 bases and J gave up 4 bases, with 6 bases separating them. The CDR3 is made up of 12 amino acids. The CDR3 is CASSFEGYGYTF. The CDR3 DNA sequence: TGTGCCAGCAGTTTTGAGGGCTATGGCTACACCTTC.

The J gene is TRBJ2-1, the V gene TRBV7-3; 9 bases map to TRBD2. Unmatched junction bases numbered 17, after V lost 2 bases and J lost 6 bases. This CDR3 is built from 19 residues. Looked up from germline, CDR1 is SGHTA and CDR2 is FQGTGA. CDR3 amino acids: CASSLGVVSSGMRSNEQFF. The CDR3 DNA reads as TGTGCCAGCAGCTTAGGGGTTGTGTCTAGCGGGATGAGGTCCAATGAGCAGTTCTTC.

The rearrangement uses TRBV28 and TRBJ2-6; D perhaps matches TRBD1 (5 bases). The CDR3 is 16 residues long. CDR1 and CDR2 (germline): MDHEN, SYDVKM. With 3 bases removed from V and 0 bases from J, the gap between germline ends came to 9 bases. The CDR3 DNA follows: TGTGCCAGCAGTTTTCGGACAAACTCTGGGGCCAACGTCCTGACTTTC. Translated: CASSFRTNSGANVLTF.

This clone was recorded once. The V and J genes are TRBV3-1 (or the pseudogene TRBV3-2) and TRBJ2-7; 8 bases align to TRBD2. The germline CDR1 and CDR2 sequences are LGHDT and YNNKEL (reference sequence). Losses at the gene ends were 8 bases for V and 7 bases for J; bases not matched to a gene: 13. The CDR3 length is 14 residues. The CDR3 protein is CASRGGAASGEQYF. The CDR3 nucleotides read TGTGCCAGCCGGGGGGGGGCCGCCTCAGGGGAGCAGTACTTC.

CDR3 nucleotide sequence: TGTGCCAGCAGCTTAGGGGCCCAGGGCGGATCGACAGATACGCAGTATTTT. It encodes CASSLGAQGGSTDTQYF. This rearrangement joins TRBV7-6 to TRBJ2-3; a weak D match, TRBD1 (5 bases). The V and J ends lost 1 base and 3 bases respectively, with 17 bases between them. The germline CDR1 and CDR2 sequences are SGHVS and FNYEAQ. This CDR3 region has 17 residues. The variable domain in full, completed from reference TRBV7-6 and TRBJ2-3, reads GAGVSQSPRYKVTKRGQDVALRCDPISGHVSLYWYRQALGQGPEFLTYFNYEAQQDKSGLPNDRFSAERPEGSISTLTIQRTEQRDSAMYRCASSLGAQGGSTDTQYFGPGTRLTVL.

This clone was seen a handful of times. This chain links TRBV7-3 with TRBJ2-3, with 9 bases identical to TRBD2. Per germline, CDR1 SGHTA and CDR2 FQGTGA. J gave up 2 bases and V 5 bases, and 11 bases lay outside the gene matches. The CDR3 is 17 amino acids. This chain's CDR3 is CASSRMPSGTSTDTQYF. The CDR3 DNA sequence: TGTGCCAGCAGCCGGATGCCTAGCGGGACCTCCACAGATACGCAGTATTTT.

The chain has TRBV6-5 and TRBJ1-1; 11 bases are a match to TRBD1. The V gene's germline CDR1 is MNHEY and CDR2 SVGAGI. The CDR3 sequence is 14 residues long. The ends lost 6 bases at V and 12 bases at J; junction bases unmatched: 12. CDR3 bases: TGTGCCAGCAGCCGCACGGGACAGGGGGGATTGCCTTTCTTT. It is translated as CASSRTGQGGLPFF.